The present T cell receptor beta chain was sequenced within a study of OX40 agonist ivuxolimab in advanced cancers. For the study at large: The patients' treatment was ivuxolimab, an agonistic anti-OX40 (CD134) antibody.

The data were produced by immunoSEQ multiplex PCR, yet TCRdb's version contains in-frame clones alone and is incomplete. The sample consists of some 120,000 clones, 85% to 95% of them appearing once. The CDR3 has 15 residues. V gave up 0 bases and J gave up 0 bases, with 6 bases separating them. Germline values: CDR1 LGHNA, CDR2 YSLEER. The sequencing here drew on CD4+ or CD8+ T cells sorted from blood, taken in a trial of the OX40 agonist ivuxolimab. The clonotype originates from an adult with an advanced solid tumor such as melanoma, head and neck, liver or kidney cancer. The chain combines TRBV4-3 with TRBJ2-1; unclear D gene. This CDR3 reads CASSQDQFSYNEQFF. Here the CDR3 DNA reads TGCGCCAGCAGCCAAGACCAGTTCTCCTACAATGAGCAGTTCTTC.